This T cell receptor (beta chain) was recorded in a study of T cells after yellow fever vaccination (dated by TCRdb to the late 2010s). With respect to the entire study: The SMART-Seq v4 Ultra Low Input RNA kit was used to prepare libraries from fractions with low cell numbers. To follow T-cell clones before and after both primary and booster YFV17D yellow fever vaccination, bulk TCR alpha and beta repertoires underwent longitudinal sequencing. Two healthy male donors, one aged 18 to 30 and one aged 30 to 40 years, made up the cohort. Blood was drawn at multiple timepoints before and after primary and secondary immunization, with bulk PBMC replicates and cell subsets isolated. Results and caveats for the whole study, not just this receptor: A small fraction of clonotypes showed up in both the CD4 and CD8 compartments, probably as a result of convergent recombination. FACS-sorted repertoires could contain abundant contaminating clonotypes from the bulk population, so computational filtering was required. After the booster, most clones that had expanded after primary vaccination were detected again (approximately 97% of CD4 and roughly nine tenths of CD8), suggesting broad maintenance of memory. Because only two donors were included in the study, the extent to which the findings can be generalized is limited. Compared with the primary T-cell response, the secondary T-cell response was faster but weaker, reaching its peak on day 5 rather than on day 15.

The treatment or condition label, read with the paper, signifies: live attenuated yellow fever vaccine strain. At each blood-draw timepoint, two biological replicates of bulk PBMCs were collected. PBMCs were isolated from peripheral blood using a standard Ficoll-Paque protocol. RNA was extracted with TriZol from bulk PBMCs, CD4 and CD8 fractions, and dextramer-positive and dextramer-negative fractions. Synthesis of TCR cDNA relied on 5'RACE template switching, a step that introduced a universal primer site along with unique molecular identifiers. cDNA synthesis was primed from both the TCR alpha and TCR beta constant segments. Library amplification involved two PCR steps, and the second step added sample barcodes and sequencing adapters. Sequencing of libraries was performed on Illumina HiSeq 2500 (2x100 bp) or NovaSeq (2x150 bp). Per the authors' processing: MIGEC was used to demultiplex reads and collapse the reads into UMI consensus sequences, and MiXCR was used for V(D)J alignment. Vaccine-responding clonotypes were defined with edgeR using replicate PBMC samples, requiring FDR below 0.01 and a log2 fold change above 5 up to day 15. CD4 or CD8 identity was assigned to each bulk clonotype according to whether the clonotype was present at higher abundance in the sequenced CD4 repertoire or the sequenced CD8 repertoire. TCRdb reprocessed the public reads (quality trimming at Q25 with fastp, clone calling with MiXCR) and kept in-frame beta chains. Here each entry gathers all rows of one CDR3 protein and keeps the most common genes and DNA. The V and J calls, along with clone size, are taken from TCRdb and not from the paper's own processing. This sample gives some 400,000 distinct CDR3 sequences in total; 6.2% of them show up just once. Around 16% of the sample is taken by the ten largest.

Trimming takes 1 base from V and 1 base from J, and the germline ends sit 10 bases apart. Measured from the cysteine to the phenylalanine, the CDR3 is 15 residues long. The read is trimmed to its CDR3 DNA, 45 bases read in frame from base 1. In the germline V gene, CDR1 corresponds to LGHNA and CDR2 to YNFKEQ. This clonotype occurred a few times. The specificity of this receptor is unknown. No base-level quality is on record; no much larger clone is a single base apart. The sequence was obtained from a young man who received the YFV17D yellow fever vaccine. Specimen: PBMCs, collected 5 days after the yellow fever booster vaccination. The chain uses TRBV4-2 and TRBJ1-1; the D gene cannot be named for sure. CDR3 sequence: CASSQVERPNTEAFF. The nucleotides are TGTGCCAGCAGCCAAGTGGAACGACCGAACACTGAAGCTTTCTTT.